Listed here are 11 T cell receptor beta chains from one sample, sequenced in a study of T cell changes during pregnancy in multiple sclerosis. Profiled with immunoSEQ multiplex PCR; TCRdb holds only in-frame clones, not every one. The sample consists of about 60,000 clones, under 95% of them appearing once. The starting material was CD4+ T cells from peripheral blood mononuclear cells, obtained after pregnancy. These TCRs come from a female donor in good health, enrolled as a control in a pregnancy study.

CDR3: CASSPVGGGNTGELFF. CDR3 in DNA: TGTGCCAGCAGCCCAGTTGGGGGGGGGAACACCGGGGAGCTGTTTTTT. The rearrangement links TRBV9 to TRBJ2-2, with 7 bases matching TRBD2. Germline lookup yields CDR1 SGDLS and CDR2 YYNGEE. This CDR3 has 16 residues. Unmatched junction bases numbered 7, after V lost 4 bases and J lost 1 base. Full variable domain (rest looked up from reference TRBV9 and TRBJ2-2): DSGVTQTPKHLITATGQRVTLRCSPRSGDLSVYWYQQSLDQGLQFLIQYYNGEERAKGNILERFSAQQFPDLHSELNLSSLELGDSALYFCASSPVGGGNTGELFFGEGSRLTVL.

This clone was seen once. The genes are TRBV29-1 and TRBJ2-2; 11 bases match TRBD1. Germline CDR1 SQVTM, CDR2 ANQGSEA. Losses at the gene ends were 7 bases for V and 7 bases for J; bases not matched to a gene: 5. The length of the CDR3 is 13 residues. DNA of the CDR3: TGCAGCGGTGGACAGGGGGCCGTCGGGGAGCTGTTTTTT. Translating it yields CSGGQGAVGELFF.

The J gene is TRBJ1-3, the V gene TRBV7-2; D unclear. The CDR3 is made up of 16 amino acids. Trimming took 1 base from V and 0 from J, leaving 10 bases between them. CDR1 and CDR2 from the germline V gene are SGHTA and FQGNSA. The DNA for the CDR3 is TGTGCCAGCAGCTTAGTAGTCGCCGGCTCTGGAAACACCATATATTTT. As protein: CASSLVVAGSGNTIYF.

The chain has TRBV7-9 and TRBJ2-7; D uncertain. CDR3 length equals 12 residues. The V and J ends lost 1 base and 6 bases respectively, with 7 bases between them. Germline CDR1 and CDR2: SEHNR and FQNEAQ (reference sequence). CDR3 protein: CASSLEAAEQYF. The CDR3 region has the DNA TGTGCCAGCAGCTTAGAGGCGGCCGAGCAGTACTTC.

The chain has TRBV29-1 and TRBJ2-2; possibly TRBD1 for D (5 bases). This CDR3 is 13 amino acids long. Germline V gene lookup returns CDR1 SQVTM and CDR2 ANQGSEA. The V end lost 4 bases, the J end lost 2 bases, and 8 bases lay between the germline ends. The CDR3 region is CSVARANTGELFF. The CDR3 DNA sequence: TGCAGCGTTGCCAGGGCAAACACCGGGGAGCTGTTTTTT.

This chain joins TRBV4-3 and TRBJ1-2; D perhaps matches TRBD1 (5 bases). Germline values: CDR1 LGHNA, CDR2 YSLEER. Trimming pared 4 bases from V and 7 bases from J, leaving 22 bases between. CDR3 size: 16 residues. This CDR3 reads CASSPLEARQSLGYTF. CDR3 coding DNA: TGCGCCAGCAGCCCCCTAGAGGCCCGACAGTCTCTTGGCTACACCTTC.

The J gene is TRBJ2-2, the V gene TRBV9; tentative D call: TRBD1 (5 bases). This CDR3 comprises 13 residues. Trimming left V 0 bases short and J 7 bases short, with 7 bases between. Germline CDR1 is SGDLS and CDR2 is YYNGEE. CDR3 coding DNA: TGTGCCAGCAGCGTAGAGGGGATCGGGGAGCTGTTTTTT. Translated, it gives CASSVEGIGELFF. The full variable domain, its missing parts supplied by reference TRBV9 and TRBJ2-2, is DSGVTQTPKHLITATGQRVTLRCSPRSGDLSVYWYQQSLDQGLQFLIQYYNGEERAKGNILERFSAQQFPDLHSELNLSSLELGDSALYFCASSVEGIGELFFGEGSRLTVL.

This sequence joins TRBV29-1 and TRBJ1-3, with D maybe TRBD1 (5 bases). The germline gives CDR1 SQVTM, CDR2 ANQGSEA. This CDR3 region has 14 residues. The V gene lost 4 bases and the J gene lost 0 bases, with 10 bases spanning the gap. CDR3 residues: CSVAPDSSGNTIYF. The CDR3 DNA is TGCAGCGTTGCACCAGACAGCTCTGGAAACACCATATATTTT.

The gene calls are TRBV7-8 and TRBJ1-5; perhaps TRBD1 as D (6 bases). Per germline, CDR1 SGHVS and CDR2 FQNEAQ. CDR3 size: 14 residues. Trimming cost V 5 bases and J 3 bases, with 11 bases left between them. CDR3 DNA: TGTGCCAGCAGCCTCCGGGACAACAATCAGCCCCAGCATTTT. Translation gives CASSLRDNNQPQHF.

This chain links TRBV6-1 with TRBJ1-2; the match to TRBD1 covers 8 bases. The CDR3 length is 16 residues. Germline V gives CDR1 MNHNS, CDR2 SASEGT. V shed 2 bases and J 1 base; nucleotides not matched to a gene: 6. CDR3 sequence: CASSEPTGGINYGYTF. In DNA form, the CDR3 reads TGTGCCAGCAGTGAACCTACAGGGGGGATTAACTATGGCTACACCTTC.

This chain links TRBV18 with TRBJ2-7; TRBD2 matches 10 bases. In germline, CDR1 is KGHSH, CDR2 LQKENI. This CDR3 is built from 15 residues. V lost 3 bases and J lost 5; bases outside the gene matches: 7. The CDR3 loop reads CASSPVSGGINEQYF. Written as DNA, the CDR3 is TGTGCCAGCTCACCGGTTAGCGGGGGGATCAACGAGCAGTACTTC. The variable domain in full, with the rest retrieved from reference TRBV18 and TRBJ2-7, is NAGVMQNPRHLVRRRGQEARLRCSPMKGHSHVYWYRQLPEEGLKFMVYLQKENIIDESGMPKERFSAEFPKEGPSILRIQQVVRGDSAAYFCASSPVSGGINEQYFGPGTRLTVT.